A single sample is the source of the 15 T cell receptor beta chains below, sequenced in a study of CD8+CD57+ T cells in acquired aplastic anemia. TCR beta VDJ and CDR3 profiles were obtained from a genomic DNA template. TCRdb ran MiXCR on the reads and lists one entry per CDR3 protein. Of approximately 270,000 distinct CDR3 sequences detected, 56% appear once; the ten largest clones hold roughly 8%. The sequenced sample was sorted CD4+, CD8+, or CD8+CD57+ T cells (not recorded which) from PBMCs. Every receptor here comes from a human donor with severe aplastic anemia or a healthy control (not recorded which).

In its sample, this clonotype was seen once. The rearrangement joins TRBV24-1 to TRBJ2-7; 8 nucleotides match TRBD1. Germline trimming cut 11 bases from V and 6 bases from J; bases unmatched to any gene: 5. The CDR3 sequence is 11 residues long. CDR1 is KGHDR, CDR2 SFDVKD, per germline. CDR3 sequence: CAKDRASEQYF. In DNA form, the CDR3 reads TGTGCCAAGGACAGGGCGAGCGAGCAGTACTTC.

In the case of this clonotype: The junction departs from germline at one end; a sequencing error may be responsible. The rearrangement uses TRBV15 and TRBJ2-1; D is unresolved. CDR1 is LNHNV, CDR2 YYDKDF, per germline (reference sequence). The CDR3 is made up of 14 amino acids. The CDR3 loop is CATSRARPANEQLF. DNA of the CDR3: TGTGCCACCAGCAGAGCCCGACCAGCCAATGAGCAGCTCTTC.

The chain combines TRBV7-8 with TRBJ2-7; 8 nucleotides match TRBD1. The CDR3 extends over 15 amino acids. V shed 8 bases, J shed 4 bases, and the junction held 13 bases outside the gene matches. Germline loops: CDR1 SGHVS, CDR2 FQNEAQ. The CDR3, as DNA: TGTGCCAGCCTTCCCCGGGACAGGATGTTTTACGAGCAGTACTTC. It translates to CASLPRDRMFYEQYF.

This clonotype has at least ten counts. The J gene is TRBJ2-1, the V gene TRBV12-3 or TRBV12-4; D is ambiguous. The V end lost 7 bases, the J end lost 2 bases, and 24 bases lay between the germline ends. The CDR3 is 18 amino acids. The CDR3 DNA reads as TGTGCCAGCAATAGGGCGATGTTTGGATCCGATACCTACAATGAGCAGTTCTTC. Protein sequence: CASNRAMFGSDTYNEQFF.

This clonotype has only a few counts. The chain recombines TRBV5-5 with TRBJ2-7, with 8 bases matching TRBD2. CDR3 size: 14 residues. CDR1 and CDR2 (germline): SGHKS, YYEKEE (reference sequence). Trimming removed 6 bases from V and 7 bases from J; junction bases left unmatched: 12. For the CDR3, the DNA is TGTGCCAGCACCCTTTTAGCGGGAATCGAAGAGCAGTACTTC. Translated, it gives CASTLLAGIEEQYF.

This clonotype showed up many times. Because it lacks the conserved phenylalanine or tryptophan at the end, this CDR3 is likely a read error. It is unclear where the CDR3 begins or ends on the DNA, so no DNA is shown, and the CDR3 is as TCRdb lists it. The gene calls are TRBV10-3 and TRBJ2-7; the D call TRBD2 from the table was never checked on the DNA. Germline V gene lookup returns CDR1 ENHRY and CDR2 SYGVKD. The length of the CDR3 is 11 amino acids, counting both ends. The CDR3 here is CAISEVGPAVY.

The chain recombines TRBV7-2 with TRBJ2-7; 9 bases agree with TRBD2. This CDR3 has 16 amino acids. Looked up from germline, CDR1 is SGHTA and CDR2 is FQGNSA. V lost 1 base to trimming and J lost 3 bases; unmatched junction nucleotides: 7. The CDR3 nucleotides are TGTGCCAGCAGCTTAGTCGGCGGGAGGGTTAGCTACGAGCAGTACTTC. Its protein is CASSLVGGRVSYEQYF. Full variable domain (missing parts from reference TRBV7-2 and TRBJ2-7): GAGVSQSPSNKVTEKGKDVELRCDPISGHTALYWYRQSLGQGLEFLIYFQGNSAPDKSGLPSDRFSAERTGGSVSTLTIQRTQQEDSAVYLCASSLVGGRVSYEQYFGPGTRLTVT.

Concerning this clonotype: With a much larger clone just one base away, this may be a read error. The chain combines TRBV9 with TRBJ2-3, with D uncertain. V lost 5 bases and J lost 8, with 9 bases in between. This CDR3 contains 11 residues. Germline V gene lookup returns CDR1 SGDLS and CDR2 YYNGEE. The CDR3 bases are TGTGCCAGCAGTTCGGTGTGTACGCAGTATTTT. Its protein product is CASSSVCTQYF.

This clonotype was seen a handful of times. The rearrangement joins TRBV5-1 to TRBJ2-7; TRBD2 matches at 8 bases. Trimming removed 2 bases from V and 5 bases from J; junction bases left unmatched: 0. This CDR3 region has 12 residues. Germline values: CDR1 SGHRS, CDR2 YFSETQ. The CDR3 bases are TGCGCCAGCAGCTTACTAGCGGACGAGCAGTACTTC. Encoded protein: CASSLLADEQYF.

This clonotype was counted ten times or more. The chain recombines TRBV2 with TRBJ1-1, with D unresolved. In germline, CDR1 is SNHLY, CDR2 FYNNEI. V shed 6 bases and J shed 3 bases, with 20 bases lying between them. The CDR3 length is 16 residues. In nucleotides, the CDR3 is TGTGCCAGCAGCAAACCCCCCATAAGGGATGACACTGAAGCTTTCTTT. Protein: CASSKPPIRDDTEAFF.

CDR3 sequence (DNA): TGTGCCAGCAATTACGGAAACACCATATATTTT. It is translated as CASNYGNTIYF. The V gene is TRBV28, the J gene TRBJ1-3, with no clear D. This CDR3 is built from 11 residues. Germline V gene sequence: CDR1 MDHEN, CDR2 SYDVKM. Trimming removed 7 bases from V and 4 bases from J, with 5 bases in between.

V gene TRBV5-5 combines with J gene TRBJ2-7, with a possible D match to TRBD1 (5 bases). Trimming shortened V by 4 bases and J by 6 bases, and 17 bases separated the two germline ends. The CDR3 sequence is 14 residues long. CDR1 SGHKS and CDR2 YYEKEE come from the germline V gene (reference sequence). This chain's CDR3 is CASSIGPGFGEQYF. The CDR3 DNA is TGTGCCAGCAGCATAGGACCAGGGTTCGGCGAGCAGTACTTC. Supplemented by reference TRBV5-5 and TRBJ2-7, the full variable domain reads DAGVTQSPTHLIKTRGQQVTLRCSPISGHKSVSWYQQVLGQGPQFIFQYYEKEERGRGNFPDRFSARQFPNYSSELNVNALLLGDSALYLCASSIGPGFGEQYFGPGTRLTVT.

CDR3 loop: CSSVTGKKYNEQFF. The CDR3 DNA sequence: TGCAGCTCCGTGACAGGGAAGAAGTACAATGAGCAGTTCTTC. This sequence joins TRBV29-1 and TRBJ2-1, with 7 bases aligning to TRBD1. The CDR3 extends over 14 amino acids. Germline lookup yields CDR1 SQVTM and CDR2 ANQGSEA. The V segment lost 8 bases and the J segment 4 bases; nucleotides outside the gene matches: 11.

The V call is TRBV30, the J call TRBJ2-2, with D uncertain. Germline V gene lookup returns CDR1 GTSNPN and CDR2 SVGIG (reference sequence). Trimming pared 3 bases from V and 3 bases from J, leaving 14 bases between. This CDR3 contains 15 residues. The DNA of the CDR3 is TGTGCCTGGAGGCCCCACGCAGGCTACACCGGGGAGCTGTTTTTT. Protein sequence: CAWRPHAGYTGELFF.

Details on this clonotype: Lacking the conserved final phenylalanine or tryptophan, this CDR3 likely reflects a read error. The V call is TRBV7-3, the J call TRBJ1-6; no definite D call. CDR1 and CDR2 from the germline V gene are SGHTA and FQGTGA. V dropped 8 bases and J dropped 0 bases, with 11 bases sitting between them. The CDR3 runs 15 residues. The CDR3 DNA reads TGTGCCAGCTCGCGGGCGAGCTCCTATAATTCACCCCTCCACGGT. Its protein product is CASSRASSYNSPLHG.